Shown below are 18 T cell receptor beta chains from a single sample sequenced in a study of Tregs in tolerant kidney transplant recipients. Data came from immunoSEQ multiplex PCR; TCRdb stores just in-frame clones and leaves some out. In total, the table holds about 23,000 clones. Mixed chimerism was transient after nonmyeloablative marrow transplants from related graft donors. Sample: CD4+ T cells from blood (PBMCs), taken 6 months after the transplant. The receptors here all came from a human patient who received a combined kidney and bone marrow transplant. Some T cells could come from the graft donor.

A word on this clone: Coverage ceases 3 residues before the CDR3 finishes, and the germline J gene fills in the end. The V gene is TRBV29-1, the J gene TRBJ2-5; TRBD1 or TRBD2 may be the D gene (5 bases each). The V and J ends lost 7 bases and 4 bases respectively, with 19 bases between them. The germline V gene has CDR1 SQVTM and CDR2 ANQGSEA. This CDR3 has 14 amino acids. The sequenced part of the CDR3 DNA is TGCAGCGCGGACGGAGCAGGGAGTGGAGAGACC. Its translation is CSADGAGSGET. The full-length CDR3 reads as CSADGAGSGETQYF.

The CDR3 DNA, read in part, is TGTGCCAGTAGTGGTCGACAGCGGGGGGCCCCAGATACG. This translates into CASSGRQRGAPDT. The full CDR3 protein is CASSGRQRGAPDTQYF. The chain employs TRBV19 and TRBJ2-3, with 9 bases fitting TRBD2. The missing CDR3 end, 3 residues past where the read stops, is filled in from the germline J gene. The trim removed 5 bases at V and 4 bases at J, leaving 10 bases unmatched. The CDR3 spans 16 residues. CDR1 is LNHDA, CDR2 SQIVND, per germline (reference sequence). Using reference TRBV19 and TRBJ2-3 for the parts outside the CDR3, the full variable domain is DGGITQSPKYLFRKEGQNVTLSCEQNLNHDAMYWYRQDPGQGLRLIYYSQIVNDFQKGDIAEGYSVSREKKESFPLTVTSAQKNPTAFYLCASSGRQRGAPDTQYFGPGTRLTVL.

As concerns this clone: The read is 3 residues too short to cover the CDR3 end, so that end is filled in from the germline J gene. The chain couples TRBV14 to TRBJ1-2, with D hard to call. Trimming removed 3 bases from V and 2 bases from J, with 10 bases in between. Germline V lookup: CDR1 SGHDN, CDR2 FVKESK. CDR3 length: 14 amino acids. The CDR3 is CASSQGRRNYGYTF. The covered CDR3 bases are TGTGCCAGCAGCCAGGGCCGACGGAACTATGGC.

Points on this clone: The DNA ends 3 residues before the CDR3 does, and the rest of the CDR3 is filled in from the germline J gene. The V call is TRBV19, the J call TRBJ2-4; a possible D gene is TRBD1 (5 bases). V lost 6 bases to trimming and J lost 0 bases, with 15 bases between them. The CDR3 contains 16 residues. Germline CDR1 and CDR2: LNHDA and SQIVND (reference sequence). The part of the CDR3 DNA that was read is TGTGCCAGTAGACGGACGGACATCATAGCCAAAAACATT. It codes for CASRRTDIIAKNI. In full, the CDR3 reads CASRRTDIIAKNIQYF.

As concerns this clone: The CDR3 end falls 3 residues outside the read, so it is completed with the germline J gene. This chain connects TRBV28 to TRBJ2-7; D is ambiguous. The CDR3 totals 13 residues. V dropped 0 bases and J dropped 2 bases, with 5 bases sitting between them. In germline, CDR1 is MDHEN, CDR2 SYDVKM. The covered CDR3 bases are TGTGCCAGCAGTTTATGGTTCACCTACGAG. This gives the protein CASSLWFTYE. The whole CDR3 sequence is CASSLWFTYEQYF. Full variable domain (outside the CDR3, taken from reference TRBV28 and TRBJ2-7): DVKVTQSSRYLVKRTGEKVFLECVQDMDHENMFWYRQDPGLGLRLIYFSYDVKMKEKGDIPEGYSVSREKKERFSLILESASTNQTSMYLCASSLWFTYEQYFGPGTRLTVT.

Note on this clone: The read comes to an end 3 residues before the CDR3 does, leaving the germline J gene to fill in the end. V usage is TRBV19 and J usage is TRBJ1-3; 7 positions match TRBD1. J was trimmed by 3 bases and V by 3 bases; bases with no gene match: 5. In germline, CDR1 is LNHDA, CDR2 SQIVND (reference sequence). The CDR3 contains 15 residues. CDR3 sequence reads: CASSIRQGGGNTIYF. Partial CDR3 DNA: TGTGCCAGTAGTATTAGACAGGGAGGTGGAAACACC.

To note about this clone: The read gets to within 3 residues of the CDR3 end, and the germline J gene fills in the rest. The rearrangement links TRBV19 to TRBJ2-7, with D possibly TRBD2 on 6 matching bases. V gave up 1 base and J gave up 6 bases, with 13 bases separating them. CDR1 and CDR2 (germline): LNHDA, SQIVND (reference sequence). This CDR3 contains 14 residues. This CDR3 is CASSIVRGLGEQYF. Incomplete CDR3 DNA: TGTGCCAGTAGTATAGTGCGGGGTCTTGGCGAG.

About this clone itself: The read comes to an end 3 residues before the CDR3 does, leaving the germline J gene to fill in the end. This chain connects TRBV7-9 to TRBJ1-4; a weak D match, TRBD1 (5 bases). Germline V gene sequence: CDR1 SEHNR, CDR2 FQNEAQ (reference sequence). The V end lost 5 bases, the J end lost 7 bases, and 14 bases lay between the germline ends. The CDR3 is 14 residues long. This chain's CDR3 is CASSRGGDGEKLFF. Partial CDR3 DNA: TGTGCCAGCAGCCGCGGGGGAGACGGTGAAAAA.

A word on this clone: The read gets to within 3 residues of the CDR3 end, and the germline J gene fills in the rest. The chain has TRBV12-5 and TRBJ1-6; no clear D gene. The CDR3 extends over 12 amino acids. The ends were cut back, 6 bases at V and 9 bases at J, with 9 bases in the middle. Germline V gene data show CDR1 as LGHNT and CDR2 as FRNRAP. The DNA read from the CDR3 is TGTGCTAGTGGGCCAGGTCGTTCACCC. Translated, it gives CASGPGRSP. The CDR3, in full, reads CASGPGRSPLHF.

By frequency, this clone registers large. The read ends 3 residues shy of where the CDR3 ends; the end is completed using the germline J gene. This rearrangement joins TRBV9 to TRBJ2-3; D is undetermined. This CDR3 has 13 residues. Germline CDR1 and CDR2: SGDLS and YYNGEE. The V end was cut by 0 bases, the J end by 4 bases, with 6 bases between. The CDR3: CASSVAFSDTQYF. The DNA read from the CDR3 is TGTGCCAGCAGCGTAGCTTTTTCAGATACG.

With respect to this clone: The read finishes 3 residues shy of the CDR3 end, and the germline J gene is used to complete it. The chain carries TRBV2 and TRBJ1-6, with D possibly being TRBD1 (5 bases). This CDR3 has 14 amino acids. Germline-derived CDR1 and CDR2 are SNHLY and FYNNEI. Trimming left V 4 bases short and J 5 bases short, with 9 bases between. The sequenced part of the CDR3 DNA is TGTGCCAGCAGTGGGTCAGGGAATAATTCACCC. Translation: CASSGSGNNSP. Given in full, the CDR3 is CASSGSGNNSPLHF.

As for this clone: Sequencing ends 3 residues short of the CDR3 end; the germline J gene provides the rest. The chain uses TRBV4-1 and TRBJ2-7, with 8 positions matching TRBD2. The CDR3 covers 16 residues. Per germline, CDR1 MGHRA and CDR2 YSYEKL. V shed 0 bases and J 3 bases; nucleotides not matched to a gene: 7. CDR3 protein: CASSQDRGGSYYEQYF. The part of the CDR3 DNA that was read is TGCGCCAGCAGCCAAGATCGCGGGGGGTCATACTACGAG.

For this clone: Coverage ceases 3 residues before the CDR3 finishes, and the germline J gene fills in the end. V usage is TRBV7-9 and J usage is TRBJ1-2; tentative D call: TRBD1 (5 bases). The length of the CDR3 is 14 residues. Germline CDR1 reads SEHNR; CDR2 reads FQNEAQ (reference sequence). With 9 bases removed from V and 2 bases from J, the gap between germline ends came to 16 bases. The CDR3 is CASNRGKRNYGYTF. Incomplete CDR3 DNA: TGTGCCAGTAACCGGGGGAAGAGAAACTATGGC.

About this clone itself: The read ends 3 residues early relative to the CDR3; the germline J gene fills the gap. This chain uses TRBV6-2 or TRBV6-3 with TRBJ2-7, with 9 bases identical to TRBD2. This CDR3 contains 14 residues. Germline V gene data show CDR1 as MNHEY and CDR2 as SVGEGT. J gave up 6 bases and V 3 bases, and 6 bases lay outside the gene matches. The CDR3 is CASSYLAGAGEQYF. The covered CDR3 bases are TGTGCCAGCAGTTATTTAGCGGGAGCTGGCGAG.

As to this clone: With the read ending 3 residues before the CDR3 end, the germline J gene is used to fill in that end. The genes are TRBV6-2 or TRBV6-3 and TRBJ2-7; unclear D gene. The germline V and J ends were trimmed by 6 bases and 4 bases, with 7 bases remaining between them. The CDR3 sequence is 11 residues long. CDR1 and CDR2 (germline): MNHEY, SVGEGT. The covered CDR3 bases are TGTGCCAGCAGCTTCAGATACGAG. Its translation is CASSFRYE. The entire CDR3 protein reads CASSFRYEQYF.

As regards this clone: The read ends 3 residues early relative to the CDR3; the germline J gene fills the gap. The chain couples TRBV7-9 to TRBJ1-5; possible D gene TRBD1, 6 bases. This CDR3 contains 13 residues. Germline V gene sequence: CDR1 SEHNR, CDR2 FQNEAQ (reference sequence). The ends were cut back, 5 bases at V and 7 bases at J, with 12 bases in the middle. The CDR3 sequence is CASSKGQKQPQHF. CDR3 DNA, as far as it was read: TGTGCCAGCAGCAAAGGACAGAAACAGCCC.

A remark on this clone: The CDR3 end lies 3 residues beyond the end of the read and is filled in from the germline J gene. The V and J genes are TRBV5-1 and TRBJ2-7; 7 bases are shared with TRBD1. The V and J ends lost 3 bases and 5 bases, in that order; junction bases with no gene match: 11. The CDR3 has 15 residues. Germline V gene lookup returns CDR1 SGHRS and CDR2 YFSETQ. The sequenced CDR3 bases are TGCGCCAGCAGCTCCGCGACAGGGAGAACCCACGAG. Encoded protein: CASSSATGRTHE. The full CDR3 protein is CASSSATGRTHEQYF.

Worth noting for this clone: The read is 3 residues too short to cover the CDR3 end, so that end is filled in from the germline J gene. The chain recombines TRBV5-6 with TRBJ1-1; D unclear. CDR3 length: 13 residues. V was shortened by 5 bases and J by 1 base, with 9 bases between the two germline ends. Germline assignment: CDR1 SGHDT and CDR2 YYEEEE. The DNA read from the CDR3 is TGTGCCAGCAGGCGCGACACGAACACTGAA. Amino acids: CASRRDTNTE. The full CDR3 is CASRRDTNTEAFF. Full variable domain (remainder filled in from reference TRBV5-6 and TRBJ1-1): DAGVTQSPTHLIKTRGQQVTLRCSPKSGHDTVSWYQQALGQGPQFIFQYYEEEERQRGNFPDRFSGHQFPNYSSELNVNALLLGDSALYLCASRRDTNTEAFFGQGTRLTVV.